These 18 T cell receptor beta chains came from one sample sequenced in a study of shared clonotypes between healthy human individuals. Clones were read by immunoSEQ multiplex PCR, and TCRdb kept only the in-frame ones, dropping some. The table has 450,000 to 500,000 clones, approximately 82% seen once. The specimen was PBMCs. The receptors here all came from a woman aged 40 to 55 in good health. Some clones in this sample may be carry-over from other donors' samples.

This clone was recorded a few times. The genes are TRBV18 and TRBJ2-7; D perhaps matches TRBD1 (5 bases). The CDR3 is made up of 14 amino acids. Germline values: CDR1 KGHSH, CDR2 LQKENI. Trimming left V 1 base short and J 6 bases short, with 13 bases between. CDR3 bases: TGTGCCAGCTCACCACGAAGGGGATCAGGCGAGCAGTACTTC. Protein product: CASSPRRGSGEQYF. Combining the CDR3 with reference TRBV18 and TRBJ2-7 gives the whole variable domain NAGVMQNPRHLVRRRGQEARLRCSPMKGHSHVYWYRQLPEEGLKFMVYLQKENIIDESGMPKERFSAEFPKEGPSILRIQQVVRGDSAAYFCASSPRRGSGEQYFGPGTRLTVT.

This clone showed up many times. Other DNA sequences in this sample translate to the same CDR3. The chain uses TRBV2 and TRBJ1-3, with unresolved D. The V gene's germline CDR1 is SNHLY and CDR2 FYNNEI. Trimming removed 2 bases at V and 0 bases at J, with 5 bases between. This CDR3 is built from 14 residues. The CDR3 loop is CASSELLSGNTIYF. The CDR3 bases are TGTGCCAGCAGTGAACTCCTCTCTGGAAACACCATATATTTT.

This clone was seen repeatedly, ten times or more. V gene TRBV7-9 combines with J gene TRBJ2-7, with D perhaps TRBD2 (5 bases). This CDR3 is 12 amino acids long. From germline, CDR1 is SEHNR and CDR2 FQNEAQ (reference sequence). Trimming left V 5 bases short and J 2 bases short, with 7 bases between. CDR3 sequence: CASSPRAYEQYF. CDR3 sequence (DNA): TGTGCCAGCAGCCCGCGGGCCTACGAGCAGTACTTC.

The chain is built from TRBV11-2 and TRBJ2-3; the D gene could be TRBD1 or TRBD2 (7 bases each). CDR1 is SGHAT, CDR2 FQNNGV, per germline. Trimming removed 5 bases at V and 2 bases at J, with 23 bases between. The CDR3 consists of 18 residues. CDR3 amino acids: CASSPDRLRGGSTDTQYF. For the CDR3, the DNA is TGTGCCAGCAGCCCCGATCGCCTCAGGGGGGGATCCACAGATACGCAGTATTTT.

The chain joins TRBV7-3 to TRBJ2-2; a possible D gene is TRBD1 (6 bases). V gave up 0 bases and J gave up 1 base, with 6 bases separating them. The CDR3 is 15 amino acids. Germline lookup yields CDR1 SGHTA and CDR2 FQGTGA. For the CDR3, the DNA is TGTGCCAGCAGCTTAACGACAGGGAACACCGGGGAGCTGTTTTTT. As protein: CASSLTTGNTGELFF.

As regards this clone: At one end the junction does not follow the germline gene, possibly because of a read error. The chain links TRBV6-5 to TRBJ2-1; unclear D gene. The CDR3 sequence is 10 residues long. Germline CDR1 is MNHEY and CDR2 is SVGAGI. CDR3 coding DNA: TGCGCGTTTCGGGTCGATGAGCAGTTCTTC. Translation gives CAFRVDEQFF.

CDR3 nucleotides: TGTGCCAGCAGTGAAATGGTGGCCGGAGGAAAACTGTTTTTT. It encodes CASSEMVAGGKLFF. J is TRBJ1-4 and V is TRBV6-1; D gene uncertain. This CDR3 contains 14 residues. CDR1 and CDR2 from the germline V gene are MNHNS and SASEGT. V was pared by 2 bases and J by 10 bases, with 14 bases between.

This chain uses TRBV5-1 with TRBJ1-5, with no clear D. The V end lost 0 bases, the J end lost 2 bases, and 9 bases lay between the germline ends. Germline V lookup: CDR1 SGHRS, CDR2 YFSETQ. The CDR3 spans 15 residues. CDR3 bases: TGCGCCAGCAGCTTGGCTCCCGGTGGCAATCAGCCCCAGCATTTT. Encoded protein: CASSLAPGGNQPQHF.

This clone was counted once. The rearrangement uses TRBV5-1 and TRBJ2-7, with TRBD1 identical over 7 bases. The CDR3 runs 13 residues. The V segment lost 2 bases and the J segment 5 bases; nucleotides outside the gene matches: 4. Germline CDR1 is SGHRS and CDR2 is YFSETQ. The CDR3 DNA reads TGCGCCAGCAGCTTACAGGGGTTCGACGAGCAGTACTTC. Protein sequence: CASSLQGFDEQYF.

V is TRBV19 and J is TRBJ2-3; 12 nucleotides line up with TRBD2. The V gene's germline CDR1 is LNHDA and CDR2 SQIVND (reference sequence). The CDR3 loop spans 15 amino acids. Unmatched junction bases numbered 5, after V lost 6 bases and J lost 4 bases. The CDR3 here is CASSRLAGVADTQYF. As DNA, the CDR3 is TGTGCCAGTAGCCGACTAGCGGGAGTGGCAGATACGCAGTATTTT.

The V call is TRBV10-3, the J call TRBJ1-2; D gene ambiguous. The CDR3 sequence is 14 residues long. Deletions cut 5 bases from V and 4 bases from J, with 14 bases between. Germline V gene sequence: CDR1 ENHRY, CDR2 SYGVKD. CDR3 in DNA: TGTGCCATCAGTACGGTGGGCAGCCTCTATGGCTACACCTTC. This gives the protein CAISTVGSLYGYTF.

This sequence joins TRBV2 and TRBJ2-7; D may be TRBD2 (5 bases). CDR1 is SNHLY and CDR2 is FYNNEI in the germline V gene. Trimming left V 7 bases short and J 9 bases short, with 22 bases between. The CDR3 is 14 amino acids. The CDR3 nucleotides are TGTGCCAGCACCCTTGGAGGCCTAGGCTGGGCGCAGTACTTC. It is translated as CASTLGGLGWAQYF.

This clone was seen more than once but under ten times. This chain connects TRBV6-1 to TRBJ2-7, with unresolved D. CDR3 length: 12 residues. Germline assignment: CDR1 MNHNS and CDR2 SASEGT. Trimming shortened V by 7 bases and J by 2 bases, and 9 bases separated the two germline ends. CDR3 coding DNA: TGTGCCAGCACACGGACGCCCTACGAGCAGTACTTC. Its protein product is CASTRTPYEQYF.

The rearrangement links TRBV7-2 to TRBJ2-2; 9 nucleotides line up with TRBD1. CDR3 size: 16 residues. The germline V gene encodes CDR1 SGHTA and CDR2 FQGNSA. V gave up 7 bases and J gave up 8 bases; unmatched junction bases: 14. DNA for the CDR3: TGTGCCAGCACCAATATGGGGACAGGGTTCTCAGGGGAGCTGTTTTTT. Protein sequence: CASTNMGTGFSGELFF.

With respect to this clone: This CDR3 is also generated by other DNA sequences in the sample. The chain has TRBV2 and TRBJ2-3, with 8 bases aligning to TRBD2. The trim removed 3 bases at V and 0 bases at J, leaving 2 bases unmatched. There are 15 residues in the CDR3. Germline V gene data show CDR1 as SNHLY and CDR2 as FYNNEI. The DNA for the CDR3 is TGTGCCAGCAGTGACGGGGGGGGAAGCACAGATACGCAGTATTTT. It translates to CASSDGGGSTDTQYF.

The rearrangement links TRBV6-5 to TRBJ1-1, with 11 bases matching TRBD1. V lost 4 bases, J lost 8 bases, and 6 bases stayed unmatched. Per germline, CDR1 MNHEY and CDR2 SVGAGI. The CDR3 has 14 amino acids. The CDR3 reads CASSLGGTGGEAFF. The DNA for the CDR3 is TGTGCCAGCAGTTTAGGGGGGACAGGGGGAGAAGCTTTCTTT.

The rearrangement joins TRBV7-9 to TRBJ2-5; D may correspond to TRBD1 or TRBD2 (5 bases each). In germline, CDR1 is SEHNR, CDR2 FQNEAQ (reference sequence). The CDR3 totals 13 residues. V was pared by 5 bases and J by 10 bases, with 17 bases between. CDR3 sequence (DNA): TGTGCCAGCAGCACGGACGGGATCAGGGTCCAGTACTTC. Translation: CASSTDGIRVQYF. The full variable domain, its missing parts supplied by reference TRBV7-9 and TRBJ2-5, is DTGVSQNPRHKITKRGQNVTFRCDPISEHNRLYWYRQTLGQGPEFLTYFQNEAQLEKSRLLSDRFSAERPKGSFSTLEIQRTEQGDSAMYLCASSTDGIRVQYFGPGTRLLVL.

The rearrangement uses TRBV10-1 and TRBJ2-1, with 9 bases lining up with TRBD2. The CDR3 has 14 amino acids. Germline assignment: CDR1 WNHNN and CDR2 SYGVQD (reference sequence). V was pared by 5 bases and J by 8 bases, with 7 bases of the junction left unmatched. CDR3 DNA sequence: TGCGCCAGCAGTACTGTAGCGGGAGTGGATGAGCAGTTCTTC. This codes for CASSTVAGVDEQFF.